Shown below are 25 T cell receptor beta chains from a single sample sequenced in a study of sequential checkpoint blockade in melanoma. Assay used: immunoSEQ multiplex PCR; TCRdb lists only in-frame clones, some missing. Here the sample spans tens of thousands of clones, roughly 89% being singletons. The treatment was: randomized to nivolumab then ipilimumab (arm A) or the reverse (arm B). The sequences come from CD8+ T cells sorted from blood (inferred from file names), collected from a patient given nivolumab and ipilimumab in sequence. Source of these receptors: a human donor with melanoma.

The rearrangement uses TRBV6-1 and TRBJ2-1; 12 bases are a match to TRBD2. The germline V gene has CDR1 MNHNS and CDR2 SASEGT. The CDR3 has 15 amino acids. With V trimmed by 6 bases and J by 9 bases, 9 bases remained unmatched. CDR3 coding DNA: TGTGCCAGCAGCTCGCGACTAGCGGGAGTCACTGAGCAGTTCTTC. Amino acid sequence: CASSSRLAGVTEQFF.

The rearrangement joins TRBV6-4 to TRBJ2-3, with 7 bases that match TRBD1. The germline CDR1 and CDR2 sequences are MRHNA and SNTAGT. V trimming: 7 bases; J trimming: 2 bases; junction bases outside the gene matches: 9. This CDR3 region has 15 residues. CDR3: CASIMRGQDTDTQYF. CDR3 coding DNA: TGTGCCAGCATCATGAGGGGGCAGGACACAGATACGCAGTATTTT.

The CDR3 sequence: CASSVGLASWPDTQYF. Written as DNA, the CDR3 is TGTGCCAGCAGCGTAGGGCTAGCTAGCTGGCCAGATACGCAGTATTTT. The J gene is TRBJ2-3, the V gene TRBV9; weak D call: TRBD2 (5 bases). The CDR3 is 16 amino acids. The germline V gene has CDR1 SGDLS and CDR2 YYNGEE. V lost 0 bases and J 4 bases, leaving 15 bases between the germline ends.

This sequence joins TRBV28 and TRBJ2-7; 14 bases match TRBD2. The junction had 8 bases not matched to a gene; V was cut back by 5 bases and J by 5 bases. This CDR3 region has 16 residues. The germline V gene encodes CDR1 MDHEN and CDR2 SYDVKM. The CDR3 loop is CASSTGTSGRVDEQYF. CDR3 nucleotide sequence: TGTGCCAGCAGTACCGGGACTAGCGGGAGAGTCGACGAGCAGTACTTC. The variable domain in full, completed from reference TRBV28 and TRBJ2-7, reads DVKVTQSSRYLVKRTGEKVFLECVQDMDHENMFWYRQDPGLGLRLIYFSYDVKMKEKGDIPEGYSVSREKKERFSLILESASTNQTSMYLCASSTGTSGRVDEQYFGPGTRLTVT.

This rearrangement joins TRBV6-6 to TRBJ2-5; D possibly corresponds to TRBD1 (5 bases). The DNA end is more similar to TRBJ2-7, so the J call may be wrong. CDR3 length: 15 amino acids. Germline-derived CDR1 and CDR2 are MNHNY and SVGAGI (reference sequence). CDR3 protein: CASSSPQTVTYEQYF. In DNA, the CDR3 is TGTGCCAGCAGTTCTCCCCAGACAGTAACCTACGAGCAGTACTTC.

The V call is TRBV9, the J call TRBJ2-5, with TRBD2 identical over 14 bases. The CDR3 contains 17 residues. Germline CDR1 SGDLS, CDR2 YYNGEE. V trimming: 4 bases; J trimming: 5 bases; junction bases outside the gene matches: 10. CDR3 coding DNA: TGTGCCAGCAGCCCCGGGACTAGCGGGGGCCCCGGGGAGACCCAGTACTTC. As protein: CASSPGTSGGPGETQYF.

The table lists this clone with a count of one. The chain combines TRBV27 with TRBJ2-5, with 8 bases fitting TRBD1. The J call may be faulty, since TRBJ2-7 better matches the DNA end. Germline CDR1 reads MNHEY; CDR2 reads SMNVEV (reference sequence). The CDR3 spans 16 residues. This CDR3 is CASSSYGTGRTYEQYF. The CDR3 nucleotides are TGTGCCAGCAGTTCATACGGGACAGGCCGAACCTACGAGCAGTACTTC.

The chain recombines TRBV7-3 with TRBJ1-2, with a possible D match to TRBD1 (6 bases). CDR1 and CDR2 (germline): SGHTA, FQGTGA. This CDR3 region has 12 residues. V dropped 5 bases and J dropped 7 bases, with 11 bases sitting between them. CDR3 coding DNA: TGTGCCAGCAGCCCCATAGGGGGTGGCTACACCTTC. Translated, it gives CASSPIGGGYTF.

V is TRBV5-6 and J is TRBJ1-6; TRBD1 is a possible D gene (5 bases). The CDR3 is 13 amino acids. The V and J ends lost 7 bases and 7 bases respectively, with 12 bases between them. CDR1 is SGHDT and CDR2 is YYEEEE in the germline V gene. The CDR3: CASLGGRNSPLHF. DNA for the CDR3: TGTGCCAGCTTGGGGGGACGGAATTCACCCCTCCACTTT.

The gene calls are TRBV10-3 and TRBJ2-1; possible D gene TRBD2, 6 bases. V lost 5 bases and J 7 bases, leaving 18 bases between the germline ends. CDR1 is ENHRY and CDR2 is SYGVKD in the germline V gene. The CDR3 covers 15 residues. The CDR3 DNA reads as TGTGCCATCAGTAATAGCGGAGGCCCTCGGAATGAGCAGTTCTTC. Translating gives CAISNSGGPRNEQFF.

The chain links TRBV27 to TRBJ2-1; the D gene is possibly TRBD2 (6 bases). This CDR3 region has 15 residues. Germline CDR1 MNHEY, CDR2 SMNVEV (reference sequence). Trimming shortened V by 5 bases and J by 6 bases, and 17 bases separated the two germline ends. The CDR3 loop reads CASSARLELINEQFF. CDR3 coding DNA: TGTGCCAGCAGTGCTAGACTAGAGCTAATCAATGAGCAGTTCTTC.

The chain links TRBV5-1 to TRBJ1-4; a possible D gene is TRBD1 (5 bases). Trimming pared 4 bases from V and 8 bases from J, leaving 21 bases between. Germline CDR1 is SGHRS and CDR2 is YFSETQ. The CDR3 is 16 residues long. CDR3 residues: CASSPGDREEGEKLFF. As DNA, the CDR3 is TGCGCCAGCAGCCCTGGGGACCGCGAGGAGGGAGAAAAACTGTTTTTT.

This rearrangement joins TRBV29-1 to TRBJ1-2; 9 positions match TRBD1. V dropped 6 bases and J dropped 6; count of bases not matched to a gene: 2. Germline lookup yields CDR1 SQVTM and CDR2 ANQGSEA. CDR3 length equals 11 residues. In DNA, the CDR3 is TGCAGCGTGGACAGGGGTGATGGCTACACCTTC. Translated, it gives CSVDRGDGYTF.

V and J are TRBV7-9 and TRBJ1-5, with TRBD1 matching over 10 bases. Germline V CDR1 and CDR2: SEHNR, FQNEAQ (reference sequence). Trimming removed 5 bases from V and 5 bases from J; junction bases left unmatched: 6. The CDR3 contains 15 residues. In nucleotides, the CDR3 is TGTGCCAGCAGCCCCGGGACAGGGGCTGATCAGCCCCAGCATTTT. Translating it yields CASSPGTGADQPQHF.

This CDR3 is CASSKVESHYEQYF. The CDR3 coding sequence is TGTGCCAGCAGCAAGGTCGAGTCGCACTACGAGCAGTACTTC. The J gene is TRBJ2-7, the V gene TRBV21-1; no DNA check was done on the table's D call, TRBD2. TRBV21-1 is labeled a pseudogene. This CDR3 region has 14 residues.

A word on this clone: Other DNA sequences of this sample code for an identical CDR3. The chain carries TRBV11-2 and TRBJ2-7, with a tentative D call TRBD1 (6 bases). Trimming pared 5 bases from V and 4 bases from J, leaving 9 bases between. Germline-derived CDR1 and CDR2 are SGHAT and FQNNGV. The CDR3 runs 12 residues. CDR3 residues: CASSPGQYEQYF. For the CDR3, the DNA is TGTGCCAGCAGCCCGGGACAATACGAGCAGTACTTC. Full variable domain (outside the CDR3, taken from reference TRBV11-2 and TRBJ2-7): EAGVAQSPRYKIIEKRQSVAFWCNPISGHATLYWYQQILGQGPKLLIQFQNNGVVDDSQLPKDRFSAERLKGVDSTLKIQPAKLEDSAVYLCASSPGQYEQYFGPGTRLTVT.

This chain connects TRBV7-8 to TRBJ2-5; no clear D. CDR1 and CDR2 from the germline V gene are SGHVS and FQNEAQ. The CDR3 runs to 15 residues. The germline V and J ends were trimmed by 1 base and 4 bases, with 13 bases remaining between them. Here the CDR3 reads CASSLGPVGAETQYF. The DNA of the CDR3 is TGTGCCAGCAGCTTAGGCCCGGTCGGAGCAGAGACCCAGTACTTC.

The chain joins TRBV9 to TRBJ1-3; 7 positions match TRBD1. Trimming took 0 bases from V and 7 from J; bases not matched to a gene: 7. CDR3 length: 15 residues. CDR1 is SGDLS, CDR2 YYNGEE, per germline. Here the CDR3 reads CASSVGGGTVNTIYF. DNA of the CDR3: TGTGCCAGCAGCGTAGGGGGCGGGACAGTGAACACCATATATTTT.

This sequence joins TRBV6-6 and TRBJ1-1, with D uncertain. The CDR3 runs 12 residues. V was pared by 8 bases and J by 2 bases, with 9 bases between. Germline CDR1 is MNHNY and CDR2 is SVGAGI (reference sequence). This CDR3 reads CASGQTNTEAFF. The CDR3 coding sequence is TGTGCCAGCGGCCAAACAAACACTGAAGCTTTCTTT.

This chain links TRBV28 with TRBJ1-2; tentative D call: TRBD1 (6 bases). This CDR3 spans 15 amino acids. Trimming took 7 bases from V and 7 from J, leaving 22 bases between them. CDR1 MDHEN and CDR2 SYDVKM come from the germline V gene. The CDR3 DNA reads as TGTGCCAGCACCCCTTCCGCAAGGGGGGGTACTGGCTACACCTTC. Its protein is CASTPSARGGTGYTF.

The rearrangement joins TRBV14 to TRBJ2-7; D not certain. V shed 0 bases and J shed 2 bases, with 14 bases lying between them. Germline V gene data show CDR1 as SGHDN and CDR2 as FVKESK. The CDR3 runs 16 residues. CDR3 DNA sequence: TGTGCCAGCAGCCAAGATCCTGGGCACGCAACCTACGAGCAGTACTTC. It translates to CASSQDPGHATYEQYF.

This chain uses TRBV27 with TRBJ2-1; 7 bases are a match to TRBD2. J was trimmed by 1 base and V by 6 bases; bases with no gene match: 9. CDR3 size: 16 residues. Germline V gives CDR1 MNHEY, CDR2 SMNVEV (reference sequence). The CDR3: CASRLAAYSSYNEQFF. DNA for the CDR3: TGTGCCAGCAGGCTAGCGGCCTATTCGTCCTACAATGAGCAGTTCTTC.

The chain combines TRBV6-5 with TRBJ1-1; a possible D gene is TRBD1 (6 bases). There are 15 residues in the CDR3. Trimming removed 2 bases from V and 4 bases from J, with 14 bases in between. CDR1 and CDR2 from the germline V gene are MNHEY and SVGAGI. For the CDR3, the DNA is TGTGCCAGCAGTTACGGTTCGGGGGGGCTCACTGAAGCTTTCTTT. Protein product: CASSYGSGGLTEAFF.

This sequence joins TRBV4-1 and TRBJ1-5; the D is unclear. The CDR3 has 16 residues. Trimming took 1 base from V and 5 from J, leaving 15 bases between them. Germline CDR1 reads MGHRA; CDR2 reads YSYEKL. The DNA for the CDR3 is TGCGCCAGCAGCCAAGGGCACCCCCAGAAAGATCAGCCCCAGCATTTT. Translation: CASSQGHPQKDQPQHF.

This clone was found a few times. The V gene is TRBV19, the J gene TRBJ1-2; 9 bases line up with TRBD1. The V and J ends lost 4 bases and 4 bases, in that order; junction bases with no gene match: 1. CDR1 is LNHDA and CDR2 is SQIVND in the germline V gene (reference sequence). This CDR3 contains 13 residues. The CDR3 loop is CASSTGQGYGYTF. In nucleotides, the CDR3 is TGTGCCAGTAGTACGGGACAGGGCTATGGCTACACCTTC.